These T cell receptor beta chains were read from a single sample in a study of T cells in Graves' hyperthyroidism and ophthalmopathy. From the multiplex PCR reads, TCRdb called clonotypes with MiXCR, one entry per CDR3 protein. This table has 250,000 to 300,000 distinct CDR3 sequences, roughly 15% appearing once. The sequenced sample was blood. The receptors stem from a woman aged 40 to 50 with Graves' hyperthyroidism that later progressed to Graves' ophthalmopathy. The CDR3 runs from the conserved cysteine through the conserved F or W. The order of the fields is D gene, J gene, clone size, V gene, CDR3 DNA, CDR3 protein. D genes are given only for firm matches. Clone size is stated in some rows and not others, as once, few, many or a class when expanded.

D gene: TRBD1; J gene: TRBJ2-3; clone size: many; V gene: TRBV20-1; CDR3 DNA: TGCAGTGCTAGAGATGTCAGGGGGACAGATACGCAGTATTTT; CDR3 protein: CSARDVRGTDTQYF
D gene: NA; J gene: TRBJ1-2; clone size: NA; V gene: TRBV7-9; CDR3 DNA: TGTGCCAGCAGCTCCGGCCGGGTGGAAGTCTATGGCTACACCTTC; CDR3 protein: CASSSGRVEVYGYTF
D gene: NA; J gene: TRBJ1-5; clone size: many; V gene: TRBV24-1; CDR3 DNA: TGTGCCACCAGTGAGGGCAGCCGAGGGTGGCCCCAGCATTTT; CDR3 protein: CATSEGSRGWPQHF
D gene: NA; J gene: TRBJ1-1; clone size: many; V gene: TRBV11-3; CDR3 DNA: TGTGCCAGCAGCTGGACCCAGAACACTGAAGCTTTCTTT; CDR3 protein: CASSWTQNTEAFF
D gene: NA; J gene: TRBJ2-7; clone size: few; V gene: TRBV14; CDR3 DNA: TGTGCCAGCAGCGGTACCTTTCCTTACGAGCAGTACTTC; CDR3 protein: CASSGTFPYEQYF
D gene: TRBD2; J gene: TRBJ2-5; clone size: NA; V gene: TRBV7-9; CDR3 DNA: TGTGCCACTTCTGCGGTGACTAGCGGGAGGGCCAGAGGAAAAGAGACCCAGTACTTC; CDR3 protein: CATSAVTSGRARGKETQYF
D gene: TRBD2; J gene: TRBJ2-2; clone size: many; V gene: TRBV20-1; CDR3 DNA: TGCAGTGCCCCGAGGGCGGGAGAGGACGGGGAGCTGTTTTTT; CDR3 protein: CSAPRAGEDGELFF
D gene: NA; J gene: TRBJ2-1; clone size: many; V gene: TRBV7-2; CDR3 DNA: TGTGCCAGCAGCTTAGTGATTAGGAGTTACAATGAGCAGTTCTTC; CDR3 protein: CASSLVIRSYNEQFF
D gene: TRBD1; J gene: TRBJ1-4; clone size: many; V gene: TRBV7-9; CDR3 DNA: TGTGCCAGCAGCGCACCACAGGGGGCTAATGAAAAACTGTTTTTT; CDR3 protein: CASSAPQGANEKLFF
D gene: TRBD1; J gene: TRBJ2-5; clone size: once; V gene: TRBV12-3/TRBV12-4; CDR3 DNA: TGTGCCAGCAGTACGGGACAGCCACTTCGGACCCAGTACTTC; CDR3 protein: CASSTGQPLRTQYF
D gene: NA; J gene: TRBJ1-1; clone size: many; V gene: TRBV12-3/TRBV12-4; CDR3 DNA: TGTGCCAGCACAGGGAACACTGAAGCTTTCTTT; CDR3 protein: CASTGNTEAFF
D gene: TRBD2; J gene: TRBJ2-5; clone size: many; V gene: TRBV12-3/TRBV12-4; CDR3 DNA: TGTGCCAGCAGGGCTCGGACTAGCGGGAAGGGGGAGACCCAGTACTTC; CDR3 protein: CASRARTSGKGETQYF
D gene: NA; J gene: TRBJ2-7; clone size: many; V gene: TRBV28; CDR3 DNA: TGTGCCAGCAGGGAAGGGGTTGGGGAGCAGTACTTC; CDR3 protein: CASREGVGEQYF
D gene: NA; J gene: TRBJ2-1; clone size: NA; V gene: TRBV9; CDR3 DNA: TGTGCCAGCAGCGCGTCCCGGGATGAGCAGTTCTTC; CDR3 protein: CASSASRDEQFF
D gene: NA; J gene: TRBJ1-1; clone size: many; V gene: TRBV12-3/TRBV12-4; CDR3 DNA: TGTGCCAGCAGAGCCCGGGACAAGTCCTTGAACACTGAAGCTTTCTTT; CDR3 protein: CASRARDKSLNTEAFF
D gene: NA; J gene: TRBJ2-7; clone size: many; V gene: TRBV2; CDR3 DNA: TGTGCCAGCAGCTCCGGGGCTACCTACGAGCAGTACTTC; CDR3 protein: CASSSGATYEQYF
D gene: TRBD1; J gene: TRBJ1-2; clone size: many; V gene: TRBV28; CDR3 DNA: TGTGCCAGCAGTTTACTTCGGGCAGGGGGTCCCCCTGGCTATGGCTACACCTTC; CDR3 protein: CASSLLRAGGPPGYGYTF
D gene: TRBD2; J gene: TRBJ2-2; clone size: many; V gene: TRBV3-1; CDR3 DNA: TGTGCCAGCAGCTCAGACCGACTAGCGCGTAACACCGGGGAGCTGTTTTTT; CDR3 protein: CASSSDRLARNTGELFF
D gene: TRBD2; J gene: TRBJ2-3; clone size: many; V gene: TRBV13; CDR3 DNA: TGTGCCAGCAGCTCAGCGGGAGATAACACAGATACGCAGTATTTT; CDR3 protein: CASSSAGDNTDTQYF
D gene: NA; J gene: TRBJ2-5; clone size: NA; V gene: TRBV20-1; CDR3 DNA: TGCAGTGCAAAGGGACCCTGGGCGGGGGAGACCCAGTACTTC; CDR3 protein: CSAKGPWAGETQYF
D gene: NA; J gene: TRBJ2-2; clone size: NA; V gene: TRBV27; CDR3 DNA: TGTGCCAGCAGTCCTGGTCTTAAGCCCTGGACCGGGGAGCTGTTTTTT; CDR3 protein: CASSPGLKPWTGELFF
D gene: TRBD1; J gene: TRBJ1-2; clone size: many; V gene: TRBV20-1; CDR3 DNA: TGCAGTGCTAGAGAAGGTGGGACAGTCTATGGCTACACCTTC; CDR3 protein: CSAREGGTVYGYTF
D gene: NA; J gene: TRBJ2-7; clone size: many; V gene: TRBV5-6; CDR3 DNA: TGTGCCAGCAGCTTCAGGGGGGGTATCTACGAGCAGTACTTC; CDR3 protein: CASSFRGGIYEQYF
D gene: TRBD2; J gene: TRBJ2-2; clone size: NA; V gene: TRBV6-2/TRBV6-3; CDR3 DNA: TGTGCCAGCATGGGGCTAGCGGGATTCACCAGGGAGCTGTTTTTT; CDR3 protein: CASMGLAGFTRELFF
D gene: NA; J gene: TRBJ2-1; clone size: many; V gene: TRBV19; CDR3 DNA: TGTGCCAGTAGTATAGTAGGCTTCCCTCATCTATACAATGAGCAGTTCTTC; CDR3 protein: CASSIVGFPHLYNEQFF
D gene: TRBD1; J gene: TRBJ2-2; clone size: NA; V gene: TRBV6-1; CDR3 DNA: TGTGCCAGCAGTCTCCCCAGGGGGTCGAACACCGGGGAGCTGTTTTTT; CDR3 protein: CASSLPRGSNTGELFF
D gene: TRBD1; J gene: TRBJ2-7; clone size: many; V gene: TRBV25-1; CDR3 DNA: TGTGCCAGCAGTCACCGGGACAGATTCTACGAGCAGTACTTC; CDR3 protein: CASSHRDRFYEQYF
D gene: NA; J gene: TRBJ1-5; clone size: many; V gene: TRBV6-1; CDR3 DNA: TGTGCCAGCAGTCCCCCTTCTCAGCTTAGCAATCAGCCCCAGCATTTT; CDR3 protein: CASSPPSQLSNQPQHF
D gene: TRBD1; J gene: TRBJ1-6; clone size: few; V gene: TRBV25-1; CDR3 DNA: TGTGCCAGCAGTGAGACAGGGTATAATTCACCCCTCCACTTT; CDR3 protein: CASSETGYNSPLHF
D gene: NA; J gene: TRBJ2-1; clone size: many; V gene: TRBV28; CDR3 DNA: TGTGCCAGCAGAAATCCCCCTCCTATGGACAGCCACAATGAGCAGTTCTTC; CDR3 protein: CASRNPPPMDSHNEQFF
D gene: TRBD2; J gene: TRBJ2-1; clone size: many; V gene: TRBV10-3; CDR3 DNA: TGTGCCATCAGAACTAGCGCCACCAAGGGAAATGAGCAGTTCTTC; CDR3 protein: CAIRTSATKGNEQFF
D gene: NA; J gene: TRBJ2-4; clone size: many; V gene: TRBV2; CDR3 DNA: TGTGCCAGCAACCTCGAAGGTGGGGCAGGGCCAAGCACCAACATTCAGTACTTC; CDR3 protein: CASNLEGGAGPSTNIQYF
D gene: NA; J gene: TRBJ2-1; clone size: many; V gene: TRBV20-1; CDR3 DNA: TGCAGTGCTCTTCCGGGACTTCACTACAATGAGCAGTTCTTC; CDR3 protein: CSALPGLHYNEQFF
D gene: NA; J gene: TRBJ1-1; clone size: few; V gene: TRBV7-9; CDR3 DNA: TGTGCCAGCAGCTTAGCTGCGAACACTGAAGCTTTCTTT; CDR3 protein: CASSLAANTEAFF
D gene: NA; J gene: TRBJ2-3; clone size: many; V gene: TRBV7-9; CDR3 DNA: TGTGCCAGCAGCTTAACAACGCAGGCCAGGATTACCACTAGCACAGATACGCAGTATTTT; CDR3 protein: CASSLTTQARITTSTDTQYF
D gene: TRBD2; J gene: TRBJ2-1; clone size: many; V gene: TRBV5-6; CDR3 DNA: TGTGCCAGCAGCTTGGAACTAGCGGGAGAGGATGAGCAGTTCTTC; CDR3 protein: CASSLELAGEDEQFF
D gene: NA; J gene: TRBJ2-5; clone size: many; V gene: TRBV28; CDR3 DNA: TGTGCCAGCAGTTCGGCCCAAGAGACCCAGTACTTC; CDR3 protein: CASSSAQETQYF
D gene: TRBD2; J gene: TRBJ2-3; clone size: few; V gene: TRBV6-1; CDR3 DNA: TGTGTCAGCTCCCGGGAGGGCAAAGATACGCAGTATTTT; CDR3 protein: CVSSREGKDTQYF
D gene: TRBD2; J gene: TRBJ2-1; clone size: NA; V gene: TRBV4-1; CDR3 DNA: TGCGCCAGCAGCCAAGGCGCTACCTTGACTAGCGTACCCTACAATGAGCAGTTCTTC; CDR3 protein: CASSQGATLTSVPYNEQFF
D gene: NA; J gene: TRBJ2-5; clone size: many; V gene: TRBV28; CDR3 DNA: TGTGCCAGCAGTTTATTATACGATGGGACCCATGTAGAGACCCAGTACTTC; CDR3 protein: CASSLLYDGTHVETQYF
D gene: TRBD1; J gene: TRBJ2-2; clone size: NA; V gene: TRBV5-1; CDR3 DNA: TGCGCCAGCAGCCCACAGGGGCCCACCGGGGAGCTGTTTTTT; CDR3 protein: CASSPQGPTGELFF
D gene: NA; J gene: TRBJ2-7; clone size: many; V gene: TRBV6-1; CDR3 DNA: TGTGCCAGCAGAAGCCTGAAGATCCGCTACGAGCAGTACTTC; CDR3 protein: CASRSLKIRYEQYF
D gene: TRBD1; J gene: TRBJ2-2; clone size: many; V gene: TRBV5-1; CDR3 DNA: TGCGCCAGCAGCCTTTTGTCGAAGGCTGGACAGGCGAACACCGGGGAGCTGTTTTTT; CDR3 protein: CASSLLSKAGQANTGELFF
D gene: NA; J gene: TRBJ1-2; clone size: NA; V gene: TRBV30; CDR3 DNA: TGTGCCTGGAGTGTTTGGGGTGACTATGGCTACACCTTC; CDR3 protein: CAWSVWGDYGYTF
D gene: NA; J gene: TRBJ2-2; clone size: NA; V gene: TRBV20-1; CDR3 DNA: TGCAGTGCCAAGGGACTGCCCCGGGAGCTGTTTTTT; CDR3 protein: CSAKGLPRELFF